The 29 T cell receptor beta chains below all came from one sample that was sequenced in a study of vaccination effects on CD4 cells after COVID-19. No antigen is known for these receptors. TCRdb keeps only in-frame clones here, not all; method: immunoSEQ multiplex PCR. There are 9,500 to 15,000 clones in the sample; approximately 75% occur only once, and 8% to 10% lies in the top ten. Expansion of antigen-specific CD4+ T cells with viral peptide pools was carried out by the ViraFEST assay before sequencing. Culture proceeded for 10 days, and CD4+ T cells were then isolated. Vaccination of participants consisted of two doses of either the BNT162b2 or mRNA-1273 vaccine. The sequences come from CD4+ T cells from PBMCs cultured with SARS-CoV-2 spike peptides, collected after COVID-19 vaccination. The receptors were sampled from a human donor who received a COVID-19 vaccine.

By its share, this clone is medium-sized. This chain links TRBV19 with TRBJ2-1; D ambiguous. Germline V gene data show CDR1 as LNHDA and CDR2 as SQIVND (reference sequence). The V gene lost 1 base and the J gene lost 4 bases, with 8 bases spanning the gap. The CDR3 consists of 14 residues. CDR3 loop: CASSIGVMYNEQFF. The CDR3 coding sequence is TGTGCCAGTAGTATAGGCGTGATGTACAATGAGCAGTTCTTC.

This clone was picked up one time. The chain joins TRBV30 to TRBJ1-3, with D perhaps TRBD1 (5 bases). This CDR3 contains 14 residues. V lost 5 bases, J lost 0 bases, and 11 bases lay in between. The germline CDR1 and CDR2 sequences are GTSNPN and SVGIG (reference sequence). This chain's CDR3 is CAWQTASSGNTIYF. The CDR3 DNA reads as TGTGCCTGGCAGACAGCGAGCTCTGGAAACACCATATATTTT.

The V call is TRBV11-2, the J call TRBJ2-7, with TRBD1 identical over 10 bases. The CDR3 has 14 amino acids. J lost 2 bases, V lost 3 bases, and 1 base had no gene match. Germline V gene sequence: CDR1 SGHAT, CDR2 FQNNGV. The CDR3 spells CASSFGTGAYEQYF. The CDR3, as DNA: TGTGCCAGCAGCTTCGGGACAGGGGCCTACGAGCAGTACTTC.

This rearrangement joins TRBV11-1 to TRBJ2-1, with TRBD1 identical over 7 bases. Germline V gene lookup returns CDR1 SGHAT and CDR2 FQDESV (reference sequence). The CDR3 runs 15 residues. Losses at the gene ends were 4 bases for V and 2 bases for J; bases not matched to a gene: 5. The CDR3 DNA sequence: TGTGCCAGCAGCTCACCCGGGACAGCCTACAATGAGCAGTTCTTC. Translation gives CASSSPGTAYNEQFF.

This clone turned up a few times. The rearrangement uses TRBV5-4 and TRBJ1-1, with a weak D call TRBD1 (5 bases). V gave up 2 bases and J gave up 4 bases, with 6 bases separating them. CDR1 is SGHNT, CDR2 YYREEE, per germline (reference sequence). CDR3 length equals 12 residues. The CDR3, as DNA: TGTGCCAGCAGCTTTGACAGCACTGAAGCTTTCTTT. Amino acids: CASSFDSTEAFF. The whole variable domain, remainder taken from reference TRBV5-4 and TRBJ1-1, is ETGVTQSPTHLIKTRGQQVTLRCSSQSGHNTVSWYQQALGQGPQFIFQYYREEENGRGNFPPRFSGLQFPNYSSELNVNALELDDSALYLCASSFDSTEAFFGQGTRLTVV.

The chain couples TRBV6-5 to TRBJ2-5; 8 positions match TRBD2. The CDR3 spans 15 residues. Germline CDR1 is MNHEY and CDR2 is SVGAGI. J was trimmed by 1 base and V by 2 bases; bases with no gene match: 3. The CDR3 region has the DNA TGTGCCAGCAGTTACGCTAGCGGGTTCCAAGAGACCCAGTACTTC. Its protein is CASSYASGFQETQYF.

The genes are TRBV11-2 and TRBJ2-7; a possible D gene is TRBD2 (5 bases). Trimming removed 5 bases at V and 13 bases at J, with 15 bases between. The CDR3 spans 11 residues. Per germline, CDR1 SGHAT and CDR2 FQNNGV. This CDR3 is CASSLGPEGYF. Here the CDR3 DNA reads TGTGCCAGCAGCCTCGGACCCGAGGGCTACTTC.

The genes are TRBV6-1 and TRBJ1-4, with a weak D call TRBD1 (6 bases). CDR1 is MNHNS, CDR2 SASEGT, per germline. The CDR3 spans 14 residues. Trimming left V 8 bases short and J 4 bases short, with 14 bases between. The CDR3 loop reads CASWFGQHNEKLFF. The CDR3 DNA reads TGTGCCAGCTGGTTTGGACAGCATAATGAAAAACTGTTTTTT.

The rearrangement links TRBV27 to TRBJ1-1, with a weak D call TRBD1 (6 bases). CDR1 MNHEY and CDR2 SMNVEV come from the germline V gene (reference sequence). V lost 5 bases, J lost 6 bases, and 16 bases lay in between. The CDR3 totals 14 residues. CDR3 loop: CASSDRPTRSEAFF. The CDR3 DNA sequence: TGTGCCAGCAGTGACAGGCCCACTCGGTCTGAAGCTTTCTTT.

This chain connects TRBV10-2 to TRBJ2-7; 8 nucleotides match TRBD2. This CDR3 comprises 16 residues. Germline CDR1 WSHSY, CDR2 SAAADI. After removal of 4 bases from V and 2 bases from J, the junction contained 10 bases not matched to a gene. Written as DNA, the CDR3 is TGCGCCAGCAGTGGGGGCGGGAGGTACGCCACCTACGAGCAGTACTTC. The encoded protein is CASSGGGRYATYEQYF.

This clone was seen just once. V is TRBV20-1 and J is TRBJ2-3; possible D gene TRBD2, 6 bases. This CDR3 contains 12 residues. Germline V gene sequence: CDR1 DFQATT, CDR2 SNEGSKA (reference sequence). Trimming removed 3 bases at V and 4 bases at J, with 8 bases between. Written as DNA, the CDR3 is TGCAGTGCTAGTCCGGGGGCAGATACGCAGTATTTT. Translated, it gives CSASPGADTQYF.

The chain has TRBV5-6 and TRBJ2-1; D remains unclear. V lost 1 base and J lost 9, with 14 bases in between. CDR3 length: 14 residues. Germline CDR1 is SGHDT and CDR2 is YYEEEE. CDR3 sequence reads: CASSLLDRLLEQFF. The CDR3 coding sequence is TGTGCCAGCAGCTTGTTGGATCGGCTGCTTGAGCAGTTCTTC.

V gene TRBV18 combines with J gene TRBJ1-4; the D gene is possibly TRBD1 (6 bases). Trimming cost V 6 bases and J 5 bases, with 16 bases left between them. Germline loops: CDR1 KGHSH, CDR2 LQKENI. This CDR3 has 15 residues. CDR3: CASSPPGVANEKLFF. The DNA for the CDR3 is TGTGCCAGCTCTCCCCCAGGGGTCGCGAATGAAAAACTGTTTTTT.

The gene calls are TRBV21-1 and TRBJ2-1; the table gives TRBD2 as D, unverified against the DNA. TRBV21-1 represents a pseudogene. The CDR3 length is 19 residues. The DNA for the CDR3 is TGTGCCAGCAGCCAAAAAAGGGGCAAGGCTAGCGAGAGATACAATGAGCAGTTCTTC. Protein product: CASSQKRGKASERYNEQFF.

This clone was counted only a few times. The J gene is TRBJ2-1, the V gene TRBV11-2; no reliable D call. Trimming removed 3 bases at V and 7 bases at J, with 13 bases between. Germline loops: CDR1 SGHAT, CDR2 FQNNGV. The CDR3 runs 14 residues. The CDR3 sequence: CASSFSLASNEQFF. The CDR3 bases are TGTGCCAGCAGCTTCTCCCTGGCGAGTAATGAGCAGTTCTTC.

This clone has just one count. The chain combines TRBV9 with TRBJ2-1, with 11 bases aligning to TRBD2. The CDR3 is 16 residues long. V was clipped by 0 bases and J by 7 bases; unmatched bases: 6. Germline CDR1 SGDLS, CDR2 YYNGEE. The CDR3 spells CASSVALAGDGNEQFF. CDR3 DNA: TGTGCCAGCAGCGTAGCACTAGCGGGAGATGGGAATGAGCAGTTCTTC.

The CDR3 DNA is TGTGCCAGCAGTACTTTAGGACAGGGGGGTGGCTACACCTTC. Amino acid sequence: CASSTLGQGGGYTF. V and J are TRBV27 and TRBJ1-2; TRBD1 matches 10 bases. With 5 bases clipped from V and 7 bases from J, the junction kept 7 bases outside the gene matches. The CDR3 loop spans 14 amino acids. Germline V gives CDR1 MNHEY, CDR2 SMNVEV (reference sequence).

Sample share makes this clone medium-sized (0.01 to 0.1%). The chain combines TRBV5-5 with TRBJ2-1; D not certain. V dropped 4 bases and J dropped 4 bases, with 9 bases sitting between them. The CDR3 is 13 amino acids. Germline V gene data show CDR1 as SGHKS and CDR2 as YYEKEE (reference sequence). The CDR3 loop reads CASSPDPYNEQFF. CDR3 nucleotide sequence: TGTGCCAGCAGCCCCGACCCTTACAATGAGCAGTTCTTC.

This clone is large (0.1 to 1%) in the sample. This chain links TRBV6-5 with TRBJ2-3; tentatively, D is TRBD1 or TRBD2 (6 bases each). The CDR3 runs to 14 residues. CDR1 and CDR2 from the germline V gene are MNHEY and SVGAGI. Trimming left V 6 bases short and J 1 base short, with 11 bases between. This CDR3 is CASREGVGTDTQYF. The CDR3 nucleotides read TGTGCCAGCAGGGAGGGGGTGGGCACAGATACGCAGTATTTT.

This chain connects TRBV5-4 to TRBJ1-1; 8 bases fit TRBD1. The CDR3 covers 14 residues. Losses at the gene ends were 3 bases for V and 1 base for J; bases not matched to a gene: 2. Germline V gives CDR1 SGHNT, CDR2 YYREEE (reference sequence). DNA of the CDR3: TGTGCCAGCAGCTCTGGACAGGGGAACACTGAAGCTTTCTTT. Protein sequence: CASSSGQGNTEAFF.

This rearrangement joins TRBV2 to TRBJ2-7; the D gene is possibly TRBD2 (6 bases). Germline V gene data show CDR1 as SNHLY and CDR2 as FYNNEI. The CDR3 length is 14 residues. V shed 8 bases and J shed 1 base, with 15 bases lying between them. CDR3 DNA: TGTGCCAGCTCTCCGGGGGTCCTATCCTACGAGCAGTACTTC. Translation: CASSPGVLSYEQYF.

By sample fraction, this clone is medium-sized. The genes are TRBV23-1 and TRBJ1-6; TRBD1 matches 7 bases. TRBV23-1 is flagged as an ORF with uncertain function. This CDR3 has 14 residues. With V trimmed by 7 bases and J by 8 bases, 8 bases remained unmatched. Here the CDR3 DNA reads TGCGCCAGCAACCCCGACAGGGAAGATTCACCCCTCCACTTT. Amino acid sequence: CASNPDREDSPLHF.

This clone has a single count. Here the CDR3 reads CASSLAGTTDYEQYF. CDR3 coding DNA: TGTGCCAGCAGCCTCGCCGGGACTACAGACTACGAGCAGTACTTC. The chain recombines TRBV7-2 with TRBJ2-7; TRBD2 matches 7 bases. Germline CDR1 reads SGHTA; CDR2 reads FQGNSA. Unmatched junction bases numbered 10, after V lost 5 bases and J lost 3 bases. The CDR3 runs 15 residues. Complete variable domain (other parts from reference TRBV7-2 and TRBJ2-7): GAGVSQSPSNKVTEKGKDVELRCDPISGHTALYWYRQSLGQGLEFLIYFQGNSAPDKSGLPSDRFSAERTGGSVSTLTIQRTQQEDSAVYLCASSLAGTTDYEQYFGPGTRLTVT.

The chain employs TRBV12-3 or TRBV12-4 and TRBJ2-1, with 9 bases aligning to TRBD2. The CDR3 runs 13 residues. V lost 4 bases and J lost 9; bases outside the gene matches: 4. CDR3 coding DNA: TGTGCCAGCAGTTCGCGGGGGGGCCCTGAGCAGTTCTTC. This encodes CASSSRGGPEQFF.

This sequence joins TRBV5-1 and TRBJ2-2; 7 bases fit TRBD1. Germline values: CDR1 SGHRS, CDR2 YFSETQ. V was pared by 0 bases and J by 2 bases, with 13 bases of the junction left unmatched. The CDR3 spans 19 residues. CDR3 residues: CASSLGRAGGVLNTGELFF. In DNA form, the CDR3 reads TGCGCCAGCAGCTTGGGTCGCGCAGGGGGAGTTCTTAACACCGGGGAGCTGTTTTTT.

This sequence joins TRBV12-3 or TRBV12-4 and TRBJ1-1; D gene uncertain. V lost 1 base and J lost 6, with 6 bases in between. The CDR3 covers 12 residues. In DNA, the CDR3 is TGTGCCAGCAGTTTAGTTAGGGCTGAAGCTTTCTTT. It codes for CASSLVRAEAFF.

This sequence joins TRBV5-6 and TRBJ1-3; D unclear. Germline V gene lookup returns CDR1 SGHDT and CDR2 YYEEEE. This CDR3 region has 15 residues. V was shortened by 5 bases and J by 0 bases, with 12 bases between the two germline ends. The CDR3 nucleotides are TGTGCCAGCAGACCCTTAAAGAGCTCTGGAAACACCATATATTTT. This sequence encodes CASRPLKSSGNTIYF.

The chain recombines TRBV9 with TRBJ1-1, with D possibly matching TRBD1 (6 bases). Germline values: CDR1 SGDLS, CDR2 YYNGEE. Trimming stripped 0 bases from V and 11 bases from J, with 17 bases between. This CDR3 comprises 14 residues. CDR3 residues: CASSVEWGRGAAFF. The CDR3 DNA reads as TGTGCCAGCAGCGTAGAATGGGGGCGGGGTGCGGCTTTCTTT.

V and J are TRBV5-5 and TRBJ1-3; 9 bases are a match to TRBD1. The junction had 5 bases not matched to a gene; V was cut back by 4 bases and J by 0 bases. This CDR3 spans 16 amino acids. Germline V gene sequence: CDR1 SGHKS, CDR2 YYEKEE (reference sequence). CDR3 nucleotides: TGTGCCAGCAGCCCCACAGGGGGCACCTCTGGAAACACCATATATTTT. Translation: CASSPTGGTSGNTIYF.